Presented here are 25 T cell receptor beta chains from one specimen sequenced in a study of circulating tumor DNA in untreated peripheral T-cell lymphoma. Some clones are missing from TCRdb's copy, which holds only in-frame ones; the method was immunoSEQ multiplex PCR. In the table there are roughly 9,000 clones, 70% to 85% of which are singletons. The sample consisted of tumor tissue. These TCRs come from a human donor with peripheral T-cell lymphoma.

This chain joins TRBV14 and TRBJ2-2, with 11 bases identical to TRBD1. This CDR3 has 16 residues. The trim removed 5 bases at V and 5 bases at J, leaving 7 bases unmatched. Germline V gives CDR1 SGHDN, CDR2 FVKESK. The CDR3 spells CASSSRDRGNTGELFF. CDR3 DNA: TGTGCCAGCAGCTCCCGGGACAGGGGGAATACCGGGGAGCTGTTTTTT.

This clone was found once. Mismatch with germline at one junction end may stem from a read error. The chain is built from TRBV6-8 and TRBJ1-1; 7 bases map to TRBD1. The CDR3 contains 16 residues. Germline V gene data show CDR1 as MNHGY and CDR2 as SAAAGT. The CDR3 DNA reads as TGTGCCATCAGTGACTTCGGACAGGCCGAAAGCACTGAAGCTTTCTTT. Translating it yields CAISDFGQAESTEAFF.

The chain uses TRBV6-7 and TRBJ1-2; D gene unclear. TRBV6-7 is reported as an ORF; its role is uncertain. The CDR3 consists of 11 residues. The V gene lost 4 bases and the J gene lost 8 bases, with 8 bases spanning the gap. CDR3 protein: CASSFRGGYTF. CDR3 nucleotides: TGTGCCAGCAGTTTCAGAGGCGGCTACACCTTC.

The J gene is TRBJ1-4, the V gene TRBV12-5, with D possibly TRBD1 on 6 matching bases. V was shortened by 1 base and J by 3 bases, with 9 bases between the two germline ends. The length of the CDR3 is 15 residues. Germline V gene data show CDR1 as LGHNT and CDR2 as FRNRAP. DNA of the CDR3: TGTGCTAGTGGTTTGGGAGGGGGGTCTAATGAAAAACTGTTTTTT. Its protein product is CASGLGGGSNEKLFF.

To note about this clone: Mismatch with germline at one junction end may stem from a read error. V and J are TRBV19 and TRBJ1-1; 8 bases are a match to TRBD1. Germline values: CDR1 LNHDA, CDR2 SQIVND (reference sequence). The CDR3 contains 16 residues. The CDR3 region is CASSLDRGHMNTEAFF. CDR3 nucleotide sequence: TGTGCCAGTAGTTTAGACAGGGGACACATGAACACTGAAGCTTTCTTT.

As DNA, the CDR3 is TGTGCCACCAGCAGGCTTCTCTCGGACAGAAATCAGCCCCAGCATTTT. It codes for CATSRLLSDRNQPQHF. This sequence joins TRBV15 and TRBJ1-5, with D tentatively TRBD1 (6 bases). V lost 3 bases and J 4 bases, leaving 16 bases between the germline ends. The germline V gene encodes CDR1 LNHNV and CDR2 YYDKDF (reference sequence). The CDR3 covers 16 residues. The variable domain in full, completed from reference TRBV15 and TRBJ1-5, reads DAMVIQNPRYQVTQFGKPVTLSCSQTLNHNVMYWYQQKSSQAPKLLFHYYDKDFNNEADTPDNFQSRRPNTSFCFLDIRSPGLGDTAMYLCATSRLLSDRNQPQHFGDGTRLSIL.

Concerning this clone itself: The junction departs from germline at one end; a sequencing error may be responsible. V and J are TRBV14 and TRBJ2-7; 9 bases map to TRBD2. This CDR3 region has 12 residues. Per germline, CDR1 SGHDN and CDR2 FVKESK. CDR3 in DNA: TGTGCCAGCAATATAGCGGGGGACGAGCAATACTTC. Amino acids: CASNIAGDEQYF.

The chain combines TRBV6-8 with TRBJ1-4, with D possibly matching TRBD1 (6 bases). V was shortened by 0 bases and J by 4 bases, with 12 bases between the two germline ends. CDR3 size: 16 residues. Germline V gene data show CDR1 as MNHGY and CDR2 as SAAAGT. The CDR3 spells CASSYSAGTLNEKLFF. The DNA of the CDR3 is TGTGCCAGCAGTTACTCGGCCGGGACACTTAATGAAAAACTGTTTTTT.

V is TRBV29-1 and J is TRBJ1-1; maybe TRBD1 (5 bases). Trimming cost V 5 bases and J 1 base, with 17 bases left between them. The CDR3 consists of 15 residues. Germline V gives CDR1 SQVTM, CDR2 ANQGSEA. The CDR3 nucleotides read TGCAGCGTTCAGAACCCCAGGGTGACGAACACTGAAGCTTTCTTT. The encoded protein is CSVQNPRVTNTEAFF.

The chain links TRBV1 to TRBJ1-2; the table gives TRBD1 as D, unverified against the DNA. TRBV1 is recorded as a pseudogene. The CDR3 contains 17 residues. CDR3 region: CASSQGTRGIIYYGYTF. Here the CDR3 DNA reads TGCGCCAGCAGCCAAGGAACAAGGGGGATCATTTACTATGGCTACACCTTC.

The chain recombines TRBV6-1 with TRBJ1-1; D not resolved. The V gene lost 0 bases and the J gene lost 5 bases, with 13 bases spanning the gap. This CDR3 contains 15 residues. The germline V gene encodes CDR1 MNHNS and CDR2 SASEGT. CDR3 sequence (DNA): TGTGCCAGCAGTGAAGCGTCGGGGTGGCAGACTGAAGCTTTCTTT. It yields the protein CASSEASGWQTEAFF.

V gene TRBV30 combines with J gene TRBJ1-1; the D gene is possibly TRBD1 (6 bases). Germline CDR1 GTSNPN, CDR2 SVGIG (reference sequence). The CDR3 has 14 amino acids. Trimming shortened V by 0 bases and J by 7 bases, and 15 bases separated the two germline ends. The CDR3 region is CAWSVIKGVGEAFF. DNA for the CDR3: TGTGCCTGGAGTGTAATTAAGGGGGTCGGTGAAGCTTTCTTT.

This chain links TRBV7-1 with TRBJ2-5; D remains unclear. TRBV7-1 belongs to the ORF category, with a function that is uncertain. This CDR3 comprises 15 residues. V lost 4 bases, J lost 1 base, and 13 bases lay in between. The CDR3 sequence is CASSLSSGPQETQYF. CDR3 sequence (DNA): TGTGCCAGCAGCTTAAGTTCGGGTCCCCAAGAGACCCAGTACTTC.

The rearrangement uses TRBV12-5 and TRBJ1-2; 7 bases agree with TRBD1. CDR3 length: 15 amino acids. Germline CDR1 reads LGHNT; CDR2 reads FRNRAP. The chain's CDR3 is CASTRTGRANYGYTF. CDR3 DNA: TGTGCCAGCACCAGGACAGGTAGAGCTAACTATGGCTACACCTTC. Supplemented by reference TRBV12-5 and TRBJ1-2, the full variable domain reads DARVTQTPRHKVTEMGQEVTMRCQPILGHNTVFWYRQTMMQGLELLAYFRNRAPLDDSGMPKDRFSAEMPDATLATLKIQPSEPRDSAVYFCASTRTGRANYGYTFGSGTRLTVV.

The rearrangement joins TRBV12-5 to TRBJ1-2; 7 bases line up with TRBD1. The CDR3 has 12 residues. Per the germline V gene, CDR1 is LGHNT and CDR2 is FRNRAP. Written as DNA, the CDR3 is TGTGCCAGCATATCAGGGGGGTTCGGCTACACCTTC. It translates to CASISGGFGYTF.

CDR3 residues: CASSSLAGGPDEQYF. DNA for the CDR3: TGTGCCAGCAGCTCCCTAGCGGGGGGGCCTGACGAGCAGTACTTC. V usage is TRBV11-3 and J usage is TRBJ2-7, with 12 bases that match TRBD2. Germline CDR1 and CDR2: SGHNT and YENEEA. The trim removed 4 bases at V and 5 bases at J, leaving 6 bases unmatched. The CDR3 has 15 amino acids. The variable domain in full, completed from reference TRBV11-3 and TRBJ2-7, reads EAGVVQSPRYKIIEKKQPVAFWCNPISGHNTLYWYLQNLGQGPELLIRYENEEAVDDSQLPKDRFSAERLKGVDSTLKIQPAELGDSAVYLCASSSLAGGPDEQYFGPGTRLTVT.

The CDR3 coding sequence is TGCGCCAGCAGCCATAAGACAGGGGACAATGAGCAGTTCTTC. Protein: CASSHKTGDNEQFF. V is TRBV1 and J is TRBJ2-1; no check of the table's D call, TRBD1, against the DNA was made. TRBV1 is a documented pseudogene. The CDR3 has 14 residues.

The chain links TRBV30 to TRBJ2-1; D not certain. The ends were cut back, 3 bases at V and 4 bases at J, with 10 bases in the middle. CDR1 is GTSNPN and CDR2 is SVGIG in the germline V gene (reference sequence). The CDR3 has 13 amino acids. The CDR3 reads CAWRVTHYNEQFF. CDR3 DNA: TGTGCCTGGAGGGTGACCCATTACAATGAGCAGTTCTTC.

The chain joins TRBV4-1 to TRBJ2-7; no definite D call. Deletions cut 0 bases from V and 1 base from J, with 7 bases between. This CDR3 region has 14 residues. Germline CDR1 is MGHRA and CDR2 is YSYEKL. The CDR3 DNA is TGCGCCAGCAGCCAAGACCCAGGATCCTACGAGCAGTACTTC. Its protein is CASSQDPGSYEQYF.

DNA of the CDR3: TGTGCCTGGAGTGTCGATTTTAGACAGGGGAATTCACCCCTCCACTTT. This sequence encodes CAWSVDFRQGNSPLHF. The chain links TRBV30 to TRBJ1-6; 8 bases align to TRBD1. After removal of 0 bases from V and 7 bases from J, the junction contained 8 bases not matched to a gene. Germline V lookup: CDR1 GTSNPN, CDR2 SVGIG (reference sequence). The CDR3 length is 16 residues.

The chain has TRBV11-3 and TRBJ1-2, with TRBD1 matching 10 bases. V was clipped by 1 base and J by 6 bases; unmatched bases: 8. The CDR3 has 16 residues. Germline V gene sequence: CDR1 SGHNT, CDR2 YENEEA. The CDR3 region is CASSLVRYGTGDGYTF. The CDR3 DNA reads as TGTGCCAGCAGCTTAGTCCGTTATGGGACAGGGGATGGCTACACCTTC. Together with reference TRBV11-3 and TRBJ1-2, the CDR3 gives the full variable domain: EAGVVQSPRYKIIEKKQPVAFWCNPISGHNTLYWYLQNLGQGPELLIRYENEEAVDDSQLPKDRFSAERLKGVDSTLKIQPAELGDSAVYLCASSLVRYGTGDGYTFGSGTRLTVV.

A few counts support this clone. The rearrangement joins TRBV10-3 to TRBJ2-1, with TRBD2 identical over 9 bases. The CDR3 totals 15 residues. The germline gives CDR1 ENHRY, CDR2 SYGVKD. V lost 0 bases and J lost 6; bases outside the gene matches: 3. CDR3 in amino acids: CAISESKTSGNEQFF. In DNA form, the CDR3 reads TGTGCCATCAGTGAGTCTAAGACTAGCGGCAATGAGCAGTTCTTC.

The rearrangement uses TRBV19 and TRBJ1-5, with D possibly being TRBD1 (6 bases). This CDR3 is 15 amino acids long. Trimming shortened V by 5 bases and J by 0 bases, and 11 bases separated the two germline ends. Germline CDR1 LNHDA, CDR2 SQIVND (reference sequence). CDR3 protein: CASSVQGNSNQPQHF. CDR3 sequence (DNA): TGTGCCAGTAGTGTACAGGGTAATAGCAATCAGCCCCAGCATTTT.

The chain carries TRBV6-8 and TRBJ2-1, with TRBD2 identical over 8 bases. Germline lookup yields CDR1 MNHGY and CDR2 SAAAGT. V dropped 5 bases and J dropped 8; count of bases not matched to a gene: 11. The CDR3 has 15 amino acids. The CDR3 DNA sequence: TGTGCCAGCAGTGACGGGGGGGCCGGCTGGGATGAGCAGTTCTTC. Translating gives CASSDGGAGWDEQFF.

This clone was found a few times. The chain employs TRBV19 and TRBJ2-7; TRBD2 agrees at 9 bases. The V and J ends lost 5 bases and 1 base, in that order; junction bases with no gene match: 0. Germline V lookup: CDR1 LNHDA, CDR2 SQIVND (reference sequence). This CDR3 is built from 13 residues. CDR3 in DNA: TGTGCCAGTAGTCTAGCGGGATCCTACGAGCAGTACTTC. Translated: CASSLAGSYEQYF.